The clone carrying this T cell receptor beta chain has a handful of counts. The data stem from a study of T cells after yellow fever vaccination. TCRdb re-called the 5' RACE reads through MiXCR, storing one row per CDR3 protein. The data show 500,000 to 650,000 distinct CDR3 sequences, over 9% seen once. Trimming cost V 0 bases and J 4 bases; bases outside gene matches: 9. Germline values: CDR1 SGHNT, CDR2 YYREEE (reference sequence). The length of the CDR3 is 18 residues. The TCR originated in a young man who received the YFV17D yellow fever vaccine. This chain uses TRBV5-4 with TRBJ2-4; 11 bases line up with TRBD2. Specimen: PBMCs, collected on the day of the yellow fever booster vaccination. CDR3 residues: CASSLGGLAGGGKNIQYF. Here the CDR3 DNA reads TGTGCCAGCAGCTTGGGGGGCCTAGCGGGAGGCGGTAAAAACATTCAGTACTTC.